These 19 T cell receptor beta chains came from one sample sequenced in a study of T cells in narcolepsy. The table came from immunoSEQ multiplex PCR; TCRdb's copy has only in-frame clones and leaves some out. Of tens of thousands of clones listed, 87% are singletons. Source material: memory (CD45RA-) CD4+ T cells from blood. All receptors derive from a human donor in good health.

This sequence joins TRBV7-2 and TRBJ2-4; the D is unclear. The V gene's germline CDR1 is SGHTA and CDR2 FQGNSA. CDR3 length equals 15 residues. Trimming stripped 5 bases from V and 0 bases from J, with 11 bases between. CDR3 in DNA: TGTGCCAGCAGCCCAGGTGCCCTAGCCAAAAACATTCAGTACTTC. Protein: CASSPGALAKNIQYF. Using reference TRBV7-2 and TRBJ2-4 for the parts outside the CDR3, the full variable domain is GAGVSQSPSNKVTEKGKDVELRCDPISGHTALYWYRQSLGQGLEFLIYFQGNSAPDKSGLPSDRFSAERTGGSVSTLTIQRTQQEDSAVYLCASSPGALAKNIQYFGAGTRLSVL.

The genes are TRBV7-7 and TRBJ2-5; D might be TRBD2 (5 bases). Looked up from germline, CDR1 is SSHAT and CDR2 is FNYEAQ (reference sequence). The CDR3 covers 13 residues. V lost 5 bases to trimming and J lost 2 bases, with 9 bases between them. The CDR3 sequence is CASSPGNQETQYF. The CDR3 DNA sequence: TGTGCCAGCAGCCCCGGGAATCAAGAGACCCAGTACTTC. Full variable domain (remainder filled in from reference TRBV7-7 and TRBJ2-5): GAGVSQSPRYKVTKRGQDVTLRCDPISSHATLYWYQQALGQGPEFLTYFNYEAQPDKSGLPSDRFSAERPEGSISTLTIQRTEQRDSAMYRCASSPGNQETQYFGPGTRLLVL.

The CDR3: CASSGASGRGDEQFF. CDR3 coding DNA: TGTGCCAGCAGCGGAGCTAGCGGGAGAGGCGATGAGCAGTTCTTC. The V and J genes are TRBV13 and TRBJ2-1, with TRBD2 identical over 10 bases. The junction had 9 bases not matched to a gene; V was cut back by 5 bases and J by 8 bases. Germline assignment: CDR1 PRHDT and CDR2 FYEKMQ (reference sequence). The CDR3 contains 15 residues.

V usage is TRBV2 and J usage is TRBJ2-1; D tentatively fits TRBD1 or TRBD2 (5 bases each). V lost 1 base to trimming and J lost 6 bases, with 16 bases between them. Germline loops: CDR1 SNHLY, CDR2 FYNNEI. This CDR3 spans 16 amino acids. CDR3 sequence (DNA): TGTGCCAGCAGTGAAGGGAGCTCGGGGCGATTCAATGAGCAGTTCTTC. It encodes CASSEGSSGRFNEQFF.

The rearrangement uses TRBV21-1 and TRBJ1-2; TRBD1 is taken as the D call from the table, unchecked against the DNA. TRBV21-1 is annotated as a pseudogene. The CDR3 runs 18 residues. The CDR3 reads CASSKGGTGGRKDYGYTF. CDR3 bases: TGTGCCAGCAGCAAAGGGGGCACAGGGGGAAGAAAGGACTATGGCTACACCTTC.

This clone came up once. J is TRBJ1-5 and V is TRBV18; 9 positions match TRBD1. CDR3 size: 15 residues. From germline, CDR1 is KGHSH and CDR2 LQKENI. The V gene end was trimmed by 6 bases and the J gene end by 4 bases; junction bases not matched to a gene: 7. CDR3 residues: CASSDRQGGNQPQHF. The CDR3 DNA reads as TGTGCCAGCTCGGACCGACAGGGGGGGAATCAGCCCCAGCATTTT.

The chain carries TRBV11-3 and TRBJ2-1; 7 bases line up with TRBD1. With 4 bases clipped from V and 4 bases from J, the junction kept 10 bases outside the gene matches. The CDR3 spans 16 residues. CDR1 is SGHNT and CDR2 is YENEEA in the germline V gene. The CDR3 here is CASSSRQGIPYNEQFF. In DNA, the CDR3 is TGTGCCAGCAGCTCCCGACAGGGCATACCATACAATGAGCAGTTCTTC.

V and J are TRBV18 and TRBJ2-5, with TRBD1 identical over 8 bases. The J call may be incorrect, as the DNA end agrees better with TRBJ2-7. The CDR3 runs to 15 residues. Per the germline V gene, CDR1 is KGHSH and CDR2 is LQKENI. CDR3 loop: CASSPGQGQSYEQYF. CDR3 nucleotide sequence: TGTGCCAGCTCACCCGGACAGGGCCAATCCTACGAGCAGTACTTC.

The rearrangement uses TRBV29-1 and TRBJ1-3, with D unresolved. CDR1 SQVTM and CDR2 ANQGSEA come from the germline V gene. Trimming shortened V by 5 bases and J by 1 base, and 12 bases separated the two germline ends. The CDR3 spans 14 residues. This CDR3 reads CSVSETASGNTIYF. In DNA form, the CDR3 reads TGCAGCGTTTCTGAAACAGCTTCTGGAAACACCATATATTTT.

This chain uses TRBV11-2 with TRBJ2-7, with 8 bases identical to TRBD1. The V segment lost 6 bases and the J segment 6 bases; nucleotides outside the gene matches: 10. The CDR3 loop spans 14 amino acids. Germline V gene lookup returns CDR1 SGHAT and CDR2 FQNNGV. The CDR3 loop reads CASSKGQALSEQYF. CDR3 bases: TGTGCCAGCAGTAAGGGACAGGCCCTCTCCGAGCAGTACTTC.

This rearrangement joins TRBV7-2 to TRBJ2-5; 8 bases align to TRBD1. The V and J ends lost 3 bases and 5 bases, in that order; junction bases with no gene match: 8. Germline V lookup: CDR1 SGHTA, CDR2 FQGNSA. The length of the CDR3 is 15 residues. The CDR3 sequence is CASSFPGQGGETQYF. CDR3 in DNA: TGTGCCAGCAGCTTCCCCGGACAGGGCGGGGAGACCCAGTACTTC.

The chain recombines TRBV7-3 with TRBJ1-1, with D unclear. The CDR3 has 15 residues. The V and J ends lost 1 base and 1 base respectively, with 10 bases between them. CDR1 and CDR2 from the germline V gene are SGHTA and FQGTGA. This CDR3 is CASSLMLGPNTEAFF. The CDR3 DNA reads as TGTGCCAGCAGCTTAATGTTAGGCCCGAACACTGAAGCTTTCTTT.

This chain links TRBV6-6 with TRBJ1-5; TRBD1 is a possible D gene (5 bases). The V gene lost 8 bases and the J gene lost 15 bases, with 17 bases spanning the gap. Per the germline V gene, CDR1 is MNHNY and CDR2 is SVGAGI (reference sequence). The CDR3 extends over 11 amino acids. In DNA, the CDR3 is TGTGCCAGCTTCGGGGCGGACTCTCGGCATTTT. Translated: CASFGADSRHF.

This clone was recorded only once. V usage is TRBV7-6 and J usage is TRBJ1-1; D is unresolved. The CDR3 length is 16 residues. CDR1 and CDR2 (germline): SGHVS, FNYEAQ. The V end lost 6 bases, the J end lost 0 bases, and 17 bases lay between the germline ends. The CDR3 here is CASRRSAGLLNTEAFF. CDR3 coding DNA: TGTGCCAGCAGGCGATCCGCCGGGCTCCTGAACACTGAAGCTTTCTTT.

The rearrangement uses TRBV5-6 and TRBJ1-2; possibly TRBD1 for D (6 bases). Per germline, CDR1 SGHDT and CDR2 YYEEEE. This CDR3 has 14 residues. The V gene lost 5 bases and the J gene lost 2 bases, with 13 bases spanning the gap. The DNA of the CDR3 is TGTGCCAGCAGTTCTGGACAGAACAACTATGGCTACACCTTC. It codes for CASSSGQNNYGYTF.

V usage is TRBV2 and J usage is TRBJ1-4; no firm D call. The CDR3 is made up of 15 amino acids. Germline lookup yields CDR1 SNHLY and CDR2 FYNNEI. Between the trimmed V and J ends, which lost 2 bases and 3 bases, there was a span of 10 bases. CDR3 sequence: CASSEIPSPNEKLFF. The CDR3 region has the DNA TGTGCCAGCAGTGAAATTCCGAGTCCTAATGAAAAACTGTTTTTT.

J is TRBJ1-1 and V is TRBV5-4, with TRBD1 identical over 9 bases. CDR3 length: 14 amino acids. V was clipped by 6 bases and J by 11 bases; unmatched bases: 14. Germline values: CDR1 SGHNT, CDR2 YYREEE (reference sequence). CDR3: CASTLQGALQAAFF. DNA of the CDR3: TGTGCCAGCACCCTACAGGGGGCCCTACAGGCGGCTTTCTTT.

The chain joins TRBV18 to TRBJ2-7; 9 bases align to TRBD2. There are 16 residues in the CDR3. Germline loops: CDR1 KGHSH, CDR2 LQKENI. J was trimmed by 7 bases and V by 3 bases; bases with no gene match: 13. The CDR3 coding sequence is TGTGCCAGCTCACCCGCGGGGGGGGTATCCTTAAAAGAGCAGTACTTC. It yields the protein CASSPAGGVSLKEQYF.

This clone was counted once. V is TRBV10-3 and J is TRBJ2-3; TRBD2 might be the D (5 bases). The CDR3 consists of 15 residues. Trimming left V 6 bases short and J 0 bases short, with 13 bases between. Germline-derived CDR1 and CDR2 are ENHRY and SYGVKD. CDR3 loop: CAISRKTGSTDTQYF. The CDR3 nucleotides read TGTGCCATCAGCCGTAAAACGGGAAGCACAGATACGCAGTATTTT.